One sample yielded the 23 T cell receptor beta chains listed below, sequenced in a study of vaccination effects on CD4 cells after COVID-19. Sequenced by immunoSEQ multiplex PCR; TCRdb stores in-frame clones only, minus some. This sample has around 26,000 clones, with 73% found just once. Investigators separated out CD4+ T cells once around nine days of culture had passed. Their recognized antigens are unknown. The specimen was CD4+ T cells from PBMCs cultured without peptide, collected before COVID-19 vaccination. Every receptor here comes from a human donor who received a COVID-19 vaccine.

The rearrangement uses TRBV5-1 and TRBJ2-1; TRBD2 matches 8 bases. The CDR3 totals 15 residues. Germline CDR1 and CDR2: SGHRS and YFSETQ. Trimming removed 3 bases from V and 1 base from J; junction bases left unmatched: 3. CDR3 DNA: TGCGCCAGCAGCTCCGGGGGGGGGTCCTACAATGAGCAGTTCTTC. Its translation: CASSSGGGSYNEQFF.

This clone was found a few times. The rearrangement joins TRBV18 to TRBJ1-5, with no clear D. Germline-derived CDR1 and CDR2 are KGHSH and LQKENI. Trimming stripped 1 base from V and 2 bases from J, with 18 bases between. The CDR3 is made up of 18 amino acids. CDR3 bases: TGTGCCAGCTCACCACAGCCGAGGACCCCGAAGGGCAATCAGCCCCAGCATTTT. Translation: CASSPQPRTPKGNQPQHF. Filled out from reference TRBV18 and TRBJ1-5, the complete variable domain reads NAGVMQNPRHLVRRRGQEARLRCSPMKGHSHVYWYRQLPEEGLKFMVYLQKENIIDESGMPKERFSAEFPKEGPSILRIQQVVRGDSAAYFCASSPQPRTPKGNQPQHFGDGTRLSIL.

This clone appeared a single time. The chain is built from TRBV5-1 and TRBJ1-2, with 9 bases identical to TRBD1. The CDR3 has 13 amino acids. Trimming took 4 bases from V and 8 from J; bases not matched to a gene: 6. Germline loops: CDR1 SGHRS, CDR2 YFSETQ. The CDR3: CASSRDRERGYTF. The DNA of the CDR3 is TGCGCCAGCAGCCGGGACAGGGAGAGGGGCTACACCTTC.

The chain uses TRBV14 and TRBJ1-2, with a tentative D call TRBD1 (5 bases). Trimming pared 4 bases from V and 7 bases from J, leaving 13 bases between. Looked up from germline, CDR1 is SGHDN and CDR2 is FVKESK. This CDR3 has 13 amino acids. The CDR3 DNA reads TGTGCCAGCAGCCCAACCGACGGGGGTGGCTACACCTTC. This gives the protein CASSPTDGGGYTF.

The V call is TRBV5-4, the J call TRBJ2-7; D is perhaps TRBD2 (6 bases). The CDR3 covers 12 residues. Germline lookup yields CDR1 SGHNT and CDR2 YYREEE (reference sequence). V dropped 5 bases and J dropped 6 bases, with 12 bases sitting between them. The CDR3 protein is CASSPRESEQYF. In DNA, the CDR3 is TGTGCCAGCAGTCCCCGGGAGAGCGAGCAGTACTTC. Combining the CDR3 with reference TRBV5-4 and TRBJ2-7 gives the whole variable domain ETGVTQSPTHLIKTRGQQVTLRCSSQSGHNTVSWYQQALGQGPQFIFQYYREEENGRGNFPPRFSGLQFPNYSSELNVNALELDDSALYLCASSPRESEQYFGPGTRLTVT.

As DNA, the CDR3 is TGTGCCTGGAAATTTCAGGGGCCCTGGGGGGAAGCTTTCTTT. Encoded protein: CAWKFQGPWGEAFF. This chain connects TRBV30 to TRBJ1-1; D possibly corresponds to TRBD1 (6 bases). The length of the CDR3 is 14 residues. Germline V CDR1 and CDR2: GTSNPN, SVGIG (reference sequence). Trimming stripped 4 bases from V and 8 bases from J, with 20 bases between.

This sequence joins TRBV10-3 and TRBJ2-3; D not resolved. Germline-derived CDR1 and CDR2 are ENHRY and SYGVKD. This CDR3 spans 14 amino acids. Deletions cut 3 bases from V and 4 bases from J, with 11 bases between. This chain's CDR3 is CAISDLKGPDTQYF. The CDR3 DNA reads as TGTGCCATCAGTGACCTAAAAGGACCAGATACGCAGTATTTT.

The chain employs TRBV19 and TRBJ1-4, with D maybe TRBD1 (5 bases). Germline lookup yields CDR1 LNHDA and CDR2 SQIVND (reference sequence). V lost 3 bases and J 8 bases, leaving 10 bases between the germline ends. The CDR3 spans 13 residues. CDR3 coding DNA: TGTGCCAGTAGTATTGGAGGGGACGAAAAACTGTTTTTT. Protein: CASSIGGDEKLFF.

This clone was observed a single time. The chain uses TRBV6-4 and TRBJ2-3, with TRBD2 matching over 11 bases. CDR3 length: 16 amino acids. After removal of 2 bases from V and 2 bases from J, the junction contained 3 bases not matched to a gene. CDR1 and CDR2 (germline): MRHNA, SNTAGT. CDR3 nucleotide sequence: TGTGCCAGCAGTGACACTAGCGGGAGTCACACAGATACGCAGTATTTT. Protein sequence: CASSDTSGSHTDTQYF.

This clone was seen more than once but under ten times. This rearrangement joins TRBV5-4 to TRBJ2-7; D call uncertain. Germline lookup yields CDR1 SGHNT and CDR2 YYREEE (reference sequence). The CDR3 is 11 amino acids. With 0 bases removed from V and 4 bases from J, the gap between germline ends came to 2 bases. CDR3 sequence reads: CASSLAYEQYF. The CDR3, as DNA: TGTGCCAGCAGCTTGGCATACGAGCAGTACTTC.

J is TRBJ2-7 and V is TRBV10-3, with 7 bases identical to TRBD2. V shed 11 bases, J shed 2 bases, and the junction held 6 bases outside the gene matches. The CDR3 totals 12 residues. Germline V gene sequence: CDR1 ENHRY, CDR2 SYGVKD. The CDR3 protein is CAAGEQTYEQYF. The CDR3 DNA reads TGTGCCGCGGGGGAACAAACCTACGAGCAGTACTTC.

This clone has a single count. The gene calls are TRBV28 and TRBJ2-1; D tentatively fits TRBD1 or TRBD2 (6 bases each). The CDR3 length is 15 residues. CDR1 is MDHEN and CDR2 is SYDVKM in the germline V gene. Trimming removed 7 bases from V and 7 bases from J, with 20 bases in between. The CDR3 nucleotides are TGTGCCAGCATTGGGCGGGCGGGAAGGGGGAATGAGCAGTTCTTC. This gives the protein CASIGRAGRGNEQFF.

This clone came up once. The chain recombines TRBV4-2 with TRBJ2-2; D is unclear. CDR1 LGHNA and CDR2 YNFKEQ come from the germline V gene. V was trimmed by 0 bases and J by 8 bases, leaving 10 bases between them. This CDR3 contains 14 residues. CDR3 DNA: TGTGCCAGCAGCCAAGATCAGGTTAATGGGGAGCTGTTTTTT. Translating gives CASSQDQVNGELFF.

The CDR3 here is CSVGSDRGGYTEAFF. The CDR3 bases are TGCAGCGTCGGTAGCGACAGGGGGGGCTACACTGAAGCTTTCTTT. This rearrangement joins TRBV29-1 to TRBJ1-1, with 9 nucleotides matching TRBD1. The germline CDR1 and CDR2 sequences are SQVTM and ANQGSEA. Losses at the gene ends were 6 bases for V and 3 bases for J; bases not matched to a gene: 11. The CDR3 is 15 amino acids. Full variable domain (rest looked up from reference TRBV29-1 and TRBJ1-1): SAVISQKPSRDICQRGTSLTIQCQVDSQVTMMFWYRQQPGQSLTLIATANQGSEATYESGFVIDKFPISRPNLTFSTLTVSNMSPEDSSIYLCSVGSDRGGYTEAFFGQGTRLTVV.

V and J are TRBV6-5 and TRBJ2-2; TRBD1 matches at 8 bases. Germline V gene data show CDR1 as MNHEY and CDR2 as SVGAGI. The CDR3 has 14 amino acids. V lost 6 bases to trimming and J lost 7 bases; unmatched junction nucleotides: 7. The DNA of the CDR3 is TGTGCCAGCAGGGGGACAGGTTACCGCGGGGAGCTGTTTTTT. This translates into CASRGTGYRGELFF.

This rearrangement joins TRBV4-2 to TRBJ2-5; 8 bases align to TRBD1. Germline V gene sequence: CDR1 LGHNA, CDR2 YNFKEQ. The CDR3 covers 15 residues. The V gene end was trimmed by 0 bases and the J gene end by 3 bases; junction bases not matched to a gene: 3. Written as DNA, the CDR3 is TGTGCCAGCAGCCAAGATCGGGGACAGGAAGAGACCCAGTACTTC. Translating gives CASSQDRGQEETQYF.

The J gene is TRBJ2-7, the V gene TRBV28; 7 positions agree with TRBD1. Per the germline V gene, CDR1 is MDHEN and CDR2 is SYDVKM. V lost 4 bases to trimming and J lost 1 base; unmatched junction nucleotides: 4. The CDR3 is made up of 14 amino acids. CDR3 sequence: CASSYSGQSYEQYF. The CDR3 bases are TGTGCCAGCAGTTATTCGGGACAGTCCTACGAGCAGTACTTC.

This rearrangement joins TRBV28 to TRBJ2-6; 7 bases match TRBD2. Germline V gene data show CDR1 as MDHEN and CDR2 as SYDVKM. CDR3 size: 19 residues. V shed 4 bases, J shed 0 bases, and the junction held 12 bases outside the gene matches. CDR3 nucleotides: TGTGCCAGCAGTTACTCTCTGGCGGGGGATTCCTCTGGGGCCAACGTCCTGACTTTC. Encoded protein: CASSYSLAGDSSGANVLTF.

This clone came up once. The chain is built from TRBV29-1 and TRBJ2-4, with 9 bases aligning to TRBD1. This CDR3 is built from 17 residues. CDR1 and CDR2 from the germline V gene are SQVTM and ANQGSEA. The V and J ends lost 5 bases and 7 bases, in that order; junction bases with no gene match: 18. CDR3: CSVRRGTGGADRNIQYF. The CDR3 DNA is TGCAGCGTTAGGAGGGGAACAGGGGGCGCCGATAGGAACATTCAGTACTTC. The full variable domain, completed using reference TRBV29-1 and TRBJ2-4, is SAVISQKPSRDICQRGTSLTIQCQVDSQVTMMFWYRQQPGQSLTLIATANQGSEATYESGFVIDKFPISRPNLTFSTLTVSNMSPEDSSIYLCSVRRGTGGADRNIQYFGAGTRLSVL.

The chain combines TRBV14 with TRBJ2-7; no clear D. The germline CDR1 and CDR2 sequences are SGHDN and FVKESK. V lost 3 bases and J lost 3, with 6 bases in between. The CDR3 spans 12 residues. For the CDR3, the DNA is TGTGCCAGCAGCCATTGGTACTACGAGCAGTACTTC. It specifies CASSHWYYEQYF.

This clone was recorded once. CDR3 coding DNA: TGTGCCACCAGCAGAGGCCAGGGATTTGGAAACACCATATATTTT. It specifies CATSRGQGFGNTIYF. V and J are TRBV15 and TRBJ1-3, with a possible D match to TRBD1 (5 bases). The germline V and J ends were trimmed by 1 base and 3 bases, with 10 bases remaining between them. CDR1 LNHNV and CDR2 YYDKDF come from the germline V gene (reference sequence). The CDR3 has 15 amino acids.

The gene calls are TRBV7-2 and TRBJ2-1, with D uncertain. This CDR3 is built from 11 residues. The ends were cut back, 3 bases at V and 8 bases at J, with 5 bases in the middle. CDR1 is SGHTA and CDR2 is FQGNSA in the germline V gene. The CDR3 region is CASSLDHEQFF. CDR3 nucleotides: TGTGCCAGCAGCTTGGACCATGAGCAGTTCTTC.

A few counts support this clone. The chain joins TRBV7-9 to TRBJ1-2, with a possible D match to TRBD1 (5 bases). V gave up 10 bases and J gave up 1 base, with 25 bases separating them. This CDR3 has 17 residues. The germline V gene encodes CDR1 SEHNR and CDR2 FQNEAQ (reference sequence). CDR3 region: CATDSKGPPRYNYGYTF. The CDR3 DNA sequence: TGTGCCACCGACAGCAAAGGGCCCCCTAGGTATAACTATGGCTACACCTTC.